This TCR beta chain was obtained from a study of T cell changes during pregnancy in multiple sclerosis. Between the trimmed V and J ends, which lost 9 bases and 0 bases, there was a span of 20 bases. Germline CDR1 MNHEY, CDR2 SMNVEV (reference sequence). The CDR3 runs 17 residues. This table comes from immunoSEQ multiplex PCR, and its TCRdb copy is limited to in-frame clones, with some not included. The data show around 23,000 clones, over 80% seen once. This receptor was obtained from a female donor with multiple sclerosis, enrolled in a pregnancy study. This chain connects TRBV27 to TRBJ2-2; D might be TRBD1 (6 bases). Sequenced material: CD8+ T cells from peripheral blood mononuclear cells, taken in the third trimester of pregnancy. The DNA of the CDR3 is TGTGCCAGTAGGCCGGGACAAATAAACACGAACACCGGGGAGCTGTTTTTT. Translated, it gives CASRPGQINTNTGELFF.